A single sample gave rise to the 22 T cell receptor beta chains below, sequenced in a study of siplizumab effects on memory and regulatory T cells. The repertoire was sequenced with immunoSEQ multiplex PCR; TCRdb's copy has only in-frame clones and lacks some. Here the sample spans tens of thousands of clones, 94% being singletons. Sequenced: non-Treg CD4+ T cells sorted from blood. The origin of the receptors is a human donor in good health.

The chain has TRBV5-1 and TRBJ1-4, with 7 bases that match TRBD1. The CDR3 loop spans 15 amino acids. CDR1 and CDR2 (germline): SGHRS, YFSETQ. V dropped 4 bases and J dropped 7; count of bases not matched to a gene: 10. The CDR3 bases are TGCGCCAGCAGCGGGGCCGGACAGGAGGGTGAAAAACTGTTTTTT. Its protein product is CASSGAGQEGEKLFF.

The gene calls are TRBV11-3 and TRBJ1-1; 7 bases map to TRBD1. V gave up 5 bases and J gave up 6 bases; unmatched junction bases: 12. From germline, CDR1 is SGHNT and CDR2 YENEEA. The CDR3 is 15 residues long. The CDR3 is CASSPQTGISAEAFF. In nucleotides, the CDR3 is TGTGCCAGCAGCCCACAGACAGGGATTAGCGCTGAAGCTTTCTTT.

The chain links TRBV7-2 to TRBJ1-2; D not resolved. There are 11 residues in the CDR3. Germline V gene data show CDR1 as SGHTA and CDR2 as FQGNSA. V dropped 8 bases and J dropped 2 bases, with 6 bases sitting between them. The CDR3 coding sequence is TGTGCCAGCGGAATAAACTATGGCTACACCTTC. Protein: CASGINYGYTF.

The rearrangement uses TRBV11-3 and TRBJ2-1; TRBD2 aligns across 11 bases. The V gene end was trimmed by 5 bases and the J gene end by 6 bases; junction bases not matched to a gene: 9. Germline assignment: CDR1 SGHNT and CDR2 YENEEA. CDR3 size: 16 residues. CDR3 loop: CASSLGLAVNGNEQFF. Here the CDR3 DNA reads TGTGCCAGCAGCCTGGGACTAGCGGTTAACGGCAATGAGCAGTTCTTC.

The J gene is TRBJ2-1, the V gene TRBV30; D perhaps matches TRBD2 (6 bases). The CDR3 is 16 amino acids. CDR1 and CDR2 (germline): GTSNPN, SVGIG (reference sequence). Deletions cut 0 bases from V and 3 bases from J, with 15 bases between. CDR3 sequence reads: CAWSVGLANNYNEQFF. The CDR3, as DNA: TGTGCCTGGAGTGTAGGGCTAGCGAATAACTACAATGAGCAGTTCTTC. The full variable domain, rest sourced from reference TRBV30 and TRBJ2-1, is SQTIHQWPATLVQPVGSPLSLECTVEGTSNPNLYWYRQAAGRGLQLLFYSVGIGQISSEVPQNLSASRPQDRQFILSSKKLLLSDSGFYLCAWSVGLANNYNEQFFGPGTRLTVL.

This clone occurred a few times. The chain links TRBV7-8 to TRBJ2-7; TRBD1 is a possible D gene (5 bases). CDR3 length: 13 residues. V was trimmed by 4 bases and J by 5 bases, leaving 12 bases between them. Germline CDR1 and CDR2: SGHVS and FQNEAQ. The CDR3 sequence is CASSSLRVHEQYF. In DNA, the CDR3 is TGTGCCAGCAGCTCTCTCAGGGTCCACGAGCAGTACTTC.

V is TRBV5-4 and J is TRBJ2-7, with D unresolved. Trimming pared 0 bases from V and 2 bases from J, leaving 9 bases between. CDR1 and CDR2 from the germline V gene are SGHNT and YYREEE (reference sequence). CDR3 length: 14 residues. As DNA, the CDR3 is TGTGCCAGCAGCTTGGGGCCAGCTACCTACGAGCAGTACTTC. It codes for CASSLGPATYEQYF. The full variable domain, with the rest looked up from reference TRBV5-4 and TRBJ2-7, is ETGVTQSPTHLIKTRGQQVTLRCSSQSGHNTVSWYQQALGQGPQFIFQYYREEENGRGNFPPRFSGLQFPNYSSELNVNALELDDSALYLCASSLGPATYEQYFGPGTRLTVT.

The chain couples TRBV20-1 to TRBJ2-1, with D hard to call. The V gene's germline CDR1 is DFQATT and CDR2 SNEGSKA (reference sequence). The CDR3 extends over 11 amino acids. Trimming removed 0 bases at V and 7 bases at J, with 4 bases between. This CDR3 reads CSAREYNEQFF. The CDR3 DNA reads as TGCAGTGCTAGAGAGTATAATGAGCAGTTCTTC.

The chain couples TRBV7-2 to TRBJ1-2, with a tentative D call TRBD1 (6 bases). Trimming took 5 bases from V and 5 from J, leaving 15 bases between them. The CDR3 runs 14 residues. The germline CDR1 and CDR2 sequences are SGHTA and FQGNSA. The CDR3 protein is CASSRLQGLYGYTF. Written as DNA, the CDR3 is TGTGCCAGCAGCCGCTTACAGGGATTATATGGCTACACCTTC.

V usage is TRBV5-5 and J usage is TRBJ1-5; D might be TRBD1 (5 bases). The germline CDR1 and CDR2 sequences are SGHKS and YYEKEE (reference sequence). V lost 4 bases to trimming and J lost 3 bases, with 14 bases between them. The CDR3 has 15 amino acids. The CDR3 protein is CASSITDSDNQPQHF. DNA for the CDR3: TGTGCCAGCAGCATAACTGACAGTGACAATCAGCCCCAGCATTTT.

This chain uses TRBV30 with TRBJ2-1; 12 bases fit TRBD2. Germline CDR1 GTSNPN, CDR2 SVGIG (reference sequence). The CDR3 loop spans 19 amino acids. V dropped 4 bases and J dropped 5; count of bases not matched to a gene: 18. Written as DNA, the CDR3 is TGTGCCTGGACATCAAGACTAGCGGGAGAAGGATGGGTCGACAATGAGCAGTTCTTC. Translated: CAWTSRLAGEGWVDNEQFF.

The gene calls are TRBV6-5 and TRBJ1-2; unclear D gene. Germline values: CDR1 MNHEY, CDR2 SVGAGI. V was shortened by 2 bases and J by 8 bases, with 15 bases between the two germline ends. This CDR3 region has 14 residues. The CDR3 protein is CASSYTLAGRGYTF. CDR3 bases: TGTGCCAGCAGTTACACATTGGCCGGTCGGGGCTACACCTTC.

The J gene is TRBJ1-4, the V gene TRBV14; D is undetermined. The V end was cut by 0 bases, the J end by 8 bases, with 19 bases between. Germline V lookup: CDR1 SGHDN, CDR2 FVKESK. The CDR3 loop spans 17 amino acids. CDR3 loop: CASSQEASGRVGEKLFF. As DNA, the CDR3 is TGTGCCAGCAGCCAAGAGGCCTCGGGTAGGGTGGGCGAAAAACTGTTTTTT.

The J gene is TRBJ2-5, the V gene TRBV6-1; unclear D gene. The germline gives CDR1 MNHNS, CDR2 SASEGT. With 2 bases removed from V and 6 bases from J, the gap between germline ends came to 7 bases. The CDR3 has 12 amino acids. CDR3 sequence reads: CASSELTKTQYF. The CDR3 DNA is TGTGCCAGCAGTGAACTAACGAAGACCCAGTACTTC.

This chain links TRBV11-3 with TRBJ1-1, with D tentatively TRBD1 (5 bases). Trimming removed 5 bases from V and 0 bases from J, with 10 bases in between. Germline values: CDR1 SGHNT, CDR2 YENEEA. CDR3 length: 14 amino acids. The CDR3 sequence is CASSPGRMNTEAFF. The CDR3 DNA reads TGTGCCAGCAGCCCGGGACGTATGAACACTGAAGCTTTCTTT.

The J gene is TRBJ1-4, the V gene TRBV7-2; 9 bases align to TRBD1. Germline V gene sequence: CDR1 SGHTA, CDR2 FQGNSA. This CDR3 is built from 14 residues. Trimming at V came to 7 bases and at J to 8 bases, leaving 8 bases not matched to a gene. The chain's CDR3 is CASMQTGGNEKLFF. DNA of the CDR3: TGTGCCAGCATGCAGACAGGGGGTAACGAAAAACTGTTTTTT.

There are a few counts of this clone. V usage is TRBV7-8 and J usage is TRBJ1-1; possibly TRBD1 for D (5 bases). The CDR3 length is 14 residues. Per germline, CDR1 SGHVS and CDR2 FQNEAQ. The V gene lost 0 bases and the J gene lost 10 bases, with 15 bases spanning the gap. The CDR3 DNA reads TGTGCCAGCAGCTTAGCCCGACGGGGGGTTGGAGCTTTCTTT. It specifies CASSLARRGVGAFF.

The chain uses TRBV7-3 and TRBJ2-3; TRBD2 aligns across 12 bases. CDR3 size: 16 residues. The germline V gene encodes CDR1 SGHTA and CDR2 FQGTGA. J lost 0 bases, V lost 5 bases, and 3 bases had no gene match. CDR3 loop: CASSPTSGGSTDTQYF. CDR3 in DNA: TGTGCCAGCAGCCCGACTAGCGGGGGAAGCACAGATACGCAGTATTTT. The full variable domain, its missing parts supplied by reference TRBV7-3 and TRBJ2-3, is GAGVSQTPSNKVTEKGKYVELRCDPISGHTALYWYRQSLGQGPEFLIYFQGTGAADDSGLPNDRFFAVRPEGSVSTLKIQRTERGDSAVYLCASSPTSGGSTDTQYFGPGTRLTVL.

The J gene is TRBJ2-3, the V gene TRBV5-1, with TRBD2 as a possible D gene (6 bases). Germline V lookup: CDR1 SGHRS, CDR2 YFSETQ. V lost 0 bases to trimming and J lost 6 bases, with 14 bases between them. The CDR3 covers 15 residues. The CDR3 here is CASSLVRGVGDTQYF. DNA of the CDR3: TGCGCCAGCAGCTTGGTCCGCGGGGTCGGGGATACGCAGTATTTT.

This chain joins TRBV11-2 and TRBJ2-2, with TRBD2 identical over 9 bases. Germline V CDR1 and CDR2: SGHAT, FQNNGV. The CDR3 consists of 18 residues. Trimming removed 5 bases from V and 4 bases from J; junction bases left unmatched: 14. The CDR3 here is CASSPNPRRAGGTGELFF. Here the CDR3 DNA reads TGTGCCAGCAGCCCCAACCCCCGGAGAGCGGGGGGCACCGGGGAGCTGTTTTTT.

This clone was seen just once. The V and J genes are TRBV7-8 and TRBJ2-5, with D possibly matching TRBD2 (5 bases). The germline CDR1 and CDR2 sequences are SGHVS and FQNEAQ. The V end was cut by 4 bases, the J end by 5 bases, with 20 bases between. This CDR3 contains 16 residues. The CDR3 is CASSSWSSRGRETQYF. The DNA of the CDR3 is TGTGCCAGCAGCTCCTGGAGTAGCCGCGGGCGGGAGACCCAGTACTTC.

This sequence joins TRBV10-3 and TRBJ2-3; D gene ambiguous. Germline CDR1 is ENHRY and CDR2 is SYGVKD. The CDR3 runs to 12 residues. Trimming shortened V by 4 bases and J by 0 bases, and 2 bases separated the two germline ends. As DNA, the CDR3 is TGTGCCATCAGTGGGAGCACAGATACGCAGTATTTT. Encoded protein: CAISGSTDTQYF.